This T cell receptor beta chain was profiled in a study of cytomegalovirus exposure and HLA in healthy donors. Study-wide findings and caveats: First-cohort TCR clusters were later found to tend to co-occur in the approximately 120 validation repertoires.

V was pared by 9 bases and J by 3 bases, with 19 bases of the junction left unmatched. Per the germline V gene, CDR1 is SGHRS and CDR2 is YFSETQ. This CDR3 region has 17 residues. A note on this clone: Its antigen is unidentified.

The data were produced by immunoSEQ multiplex PCR, yet TCRdb's version contains in-frame clones alone and is incomplete. Of about 120,000 clones in the sample, more than 70% were seen once. This sequence originates from a woman aged 30 to 39 in good health and CMV-seronegative. Input material: PBMCs. The rearrangement uses TRBV5-1 and TRBJ2-7; 9 bases align to TRBD2. The CDR3 reads CATPTAGGPYSFYEQYF. CDR3 sequence (DNA): TGCGCCACCCCCACGGCGGGGGGGCCATATTCTTTCTACGAGCAGTACTTC.